The next 18 T cell receptor beta chains were all read from a single sample in a study of T cells in Graves' hyperthyroidism and ophthalmopathy. Researchers took RNA transcripts and amplified the TCR beta CDR3 regions from them. HTBI primers were the set used in a first-round RT-PCR of the TCR CDR3. TCRdb independently ran MiXCR on the multiplex PCR reads; one entry per CDR3 protein. The sample yields a few hundred thousand distinct CDR3 sequences, roughly 20% seen once. The sequenced sample consisted of blood. These receptors all stem from a woman in her forties or fifties with Graves' hyperthyroidism.

This clonotype appeared many times. The genes are TRBV3-1 and TRBJ1-6; D call uncertain. The CDR3 length is 15 residues. Germline-derived CDR1 and CDR2 are LGHDT and YNNKEL (reference sequence). V lost 1 base and J 4 bases, leaving 8 bases between the germline ends. CDR3 sequence (DNA): TGTGCCAGCAGCCAAGGGACGCAATATAATTCACCCCTCCACTTT. Its translation: CASSQGTQYNSPLHF.

The chain combines TRBV7-8 with TRBJ1-4; D gene unclear. CDR1 and CDR2 (germline): SGHVS, FQNEAQ. The length of the CDR3 is 12 residues. Trimming left V 3 bases short and J 6 bases short, with 5 bases between. CDR3 sequence (DNA): TGTGCCAGCAGCTTTGGGGATGAAAAACTGTTTTTT. Translation: CASSFGDEKLFF.

This clonotype has a count of ten or more. The DNA is omitted, as the CDR3 cannot be located on it reliably, and the CDR3 follows TCRdb's listing. The rearrangement joins TRBV12-3 or TRBV12-4 to TRBJ1-2. The CDR3 is made up of 12 amino acids, end residues included. The CDR3 loop reads CASSTSGYGYTF.

This clonotype is labeled medium-sized (0.01 to 0.1%). V and J are TRBV7-9 and TRBJ2-1, with D possibly being TRBD2 (5 bases). This CDR3 has 13 residues. Germline values: CDR1 SEHNR, CDR2 FQNEAQ (reference sequence). Trimming left V 3 bases short and J 6 bases short, with 9 bases between. The CDR3 loop is CASSLGTSNEQFF. As DNA, the CDR3 is TGTGCCAGCAGCTTGGGCACTAGCAATGAGCAGTTCTTC.

The chain employs TRBV19 and TRBJ1-5; D unresolved. The length of the CDR3 is 16 residues. The V gene lost 1 base and the J gene lost 0 bases, with 10 bases spanning the gap. Germline assignment: CDR1 LNHDA and CDR2 SQIVND (reference sequence). The CDR3 nucleotides read TGTGCCAGTAGTATAGCGGCGGGGTATAGCAATCAGCCCCAGCATTTT. Its translation: CASSIAAGYSNQPQHF.

This clonotype came up many times. The chain links TRBV28 to TRBJ2-1; D not resolved. The CDR3 is made up of 11 amino acids. V lost 3 bases, J lost 9 bases, and 6 bases lay in between. Per germline, CDR1 MDHEN and CDR2 SYDVKM. CDR3 loop: CASSFLGEQFF. The CDR3 DNA is TGTGCCAGCAGTTTTCTTGGTGAGCAGTTCTTC.

This clonotype was seen repeatedly, ten times or more. The V gene is TRBV11-1, the J gene TRBJ2-3, with D possibly being TRBD2 (6 bases). Per the germline V gene, CDR1 is SGHAT and CDR2 is FQDESV (reference sequence). This CDR3 region has 15 residues. Trimming pared 5 bases from V and 6 bases from J, leaving 18 bases between. Here the CDR3 reads CASSRARDSWDTQYF. DNA for the CDR3: TGTGCCAGCAGCAGAGCCAGGGACTCTTGGGATACGCAGTATTTT.

This chain links TRBV7-9 with TRBJ2-3; D is ambiguous. Per the germline V gene, CDR1 is SEHNR and CDR2 is FQNEAQ (reference sequence). Trimming took off 5 bases at V and 4 bases at J, with 10 bases between the two ends. This CDR3 region has 13 residues. CDR3: CASSQDGPDTQYF. CDR3 sequence (DNA): TGTGCCAGCAGCCAAGATGGGCCAGATACGCAGTATTTT.

This clonotype was found many times. This sequence joins TRBV7-8 and TRBJ2-1; D is unclear. CDR3 length: 15 amino acids. In germline, CDR1 is SGHVS, CDR2 FQNEAQ. Trimming cost V 1 base and J 9 bases, with 16 bases left between them. CDR3 DNA sequence: TGTGCCAGCAGCTTAGGGCAGTCCGGCGGATTTGAGCAGTTCTTC. This translates into CASSLGQSGGFEQFF.

In its sample, this clonotype was seen once. A junction boundary mismatches the germline segment, possibly from a read error. The chain uses TRBV7-9 and TRBJ2-7; 7 nucleotides align to TRBD1. Germline V gene lookup returns CDR1 SEHNR and CDR2 FQNEAQ (reference sequence). The CDR3 has 16 amino acids. The CDR3 DNA reads TGTACCAGCAGCGACAACAGGGGCAATCTATCCTACGAGCAGTACTTC. Protein sequence: CTSSDNRGNLSYEQYF.

This clonotype has a handful of counts. The chain recombines TRBV29-1 with TRBJ2-3; perhaps TRBD2 as D (6 bases). CDR3 length equals 13 residues. Germline assignment: CDR1 SQVTM and CDR2 ANQGSEA. Trimming left V 2 bases short and J 5 bases short, with 11 bases between. The CDR3 loop reads CSVERGLGDTQYF. For the CDR3, the DNA is TGCAGCGTTGAACGGGGACTTGGAGATACGCAGTATTTT.

This clonotype was recorded many times. The J gene is TRBJ2-3, the V gene TRBV20-1; perhaps TRBD1 as D (6 bases). This CDR3 contains 14 residues. V dropped 4 bases and J dropped 4 bases, with 15 bases sitting between them. Germline assignment: CDR1 DFQATT and CDR2 SNEGSKA (reference sequence). The CDR3 coding sequence is TGCAGTGCTATAAGGCGCAGGGGAGCAGATACGCAGTATTTT. Translation: CSAIRRRGADTQYF.

This clonotype was picked up many times. This rearrangement joins TRBV3-1 to TRBJ2-3, with 10 bases matching TRBD2. The CDR3 contains 16 residues. The V gene's germline CDR1 is LGHDT and CDR2 YNNKEL (reference sequence). J gave up 1 base and V 0 bases, and 1 base lay outside the gene matches. Here the CDR3 DNA reads TGTGCCAGCAGCCAAGATCTAGCGGGGGGCACAGATACGCAGTATTTT. It translates to CASSQDLAGGTDTQYF.

This clonotype was observed a few times. CDR3 sequence: CASSFPGQGAAPQFF. Here the CDR3 DNA reads TGCGCCAGCAGCTTTCCGGGACAGGGGGCAGCGCCGCAGTTCTTC. V gene TRBV5-1 combines with J gene TRBJ2-1; TRBD1 matches at 12 bases. This CDR3 is 15 amino acids long. Germline assignment: CDR1 SGHRS and CDR2 YFSETQ. The J segment lost 12 bases and the V segment lost 2 bases, leaving 9 bases of the junction unmatched.

The J gene is TRBJ2-1, the V gene TRBV19, with TRBD2 matching 11 bases. Germline lookup yields CDR1 LNHDA and CDR2 SQIVND (reference sequence). The CDR3 is 17 residues long. V shed 5 bases and J 3 bases; nucleotides not matched to a gene: 9. The chain's CDR3 is CASSPLLTSGIYNEQFF. CDR3 coding DNA: TGTGCCAGTAGTCCACTCCTGACTAGCGGGATCTACAATGAGCAGTTCTTC.

V usage is TRBV9 and J usage is TRBJ1-3; D gene uncertain. CDR1 SGDLS and CDR2 YYNGEE come from the germline V gene. The CDR3 sequence is 12 residues long. Trimming shortened V by 2 bases and J by 8 bases, and 8 bases separated the two germline ends. The CDR3: CASSVNQDTIYF. The CDR3 nucleotides are TGTGCCAGCAGCGTCAATCAGGACACCATATATTTT.

This clonotype appeared many times. This chain joins TRBV6-1 and TRBJ2-5; 9 positions match TRBD2. With V trimmed by 8 bases and J by 4 bases, 20 bases remained unmatched. Germline CDR1 is MNHNS and CDR2 is SASEGT. The CDR3 runs 18 residues. CDR3 sequence reads: CASAITPPTSGLGETQYF. In nucleotides, the CDR3 is TGTGCCAGCGCCATAACCCCTCCGACTAGCGGACTGGGAGAGACCCAGTACTTC.

The chain couples TRBV2 to TRBJ2-1; 11 bases are shared with TRBD1. The V gene's germline CDR1 is SNHLY and CDR2 FYNNEI. The trim removed 7 bases at V and 0 bases at J, leaving 5 bases unmatched. The CDR3 length is 16 residues. The CDR3, as DNA: TGTGCCAGCATTGGGACAGGGGGGAGCTCCTACAATGAGCAGTTCTTC. Translated, it gives CASIGTGGSSYNEQFF.